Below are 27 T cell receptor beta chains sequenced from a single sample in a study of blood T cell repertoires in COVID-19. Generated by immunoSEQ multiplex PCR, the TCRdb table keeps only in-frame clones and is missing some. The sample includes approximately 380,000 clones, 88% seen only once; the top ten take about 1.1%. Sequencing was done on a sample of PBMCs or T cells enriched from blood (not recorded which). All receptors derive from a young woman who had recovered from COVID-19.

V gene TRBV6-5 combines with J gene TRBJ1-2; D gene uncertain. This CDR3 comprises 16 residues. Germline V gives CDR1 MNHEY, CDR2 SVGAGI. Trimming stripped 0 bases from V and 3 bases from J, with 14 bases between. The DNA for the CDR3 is TGTGCCAGCAGTTACTCGAGCCATTCCCCGTACTATGGCTACACCTTC. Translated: CASSYSSHSPYYGYTF.

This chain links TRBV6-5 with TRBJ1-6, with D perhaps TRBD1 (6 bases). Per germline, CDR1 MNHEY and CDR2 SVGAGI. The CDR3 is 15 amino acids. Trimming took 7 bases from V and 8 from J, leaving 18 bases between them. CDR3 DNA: TGTGCCAGCAAGTTACAGGGTGGGATTGATTCACCCCTCCACTTT. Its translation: CASKLQGGIDSPLHF.

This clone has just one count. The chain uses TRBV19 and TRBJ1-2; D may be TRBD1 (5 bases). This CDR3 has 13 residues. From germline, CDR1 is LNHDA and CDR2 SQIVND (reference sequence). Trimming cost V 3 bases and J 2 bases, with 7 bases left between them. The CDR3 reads CASSMPGNYGYTF. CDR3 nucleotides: TGTGCCAGTAGTATGCCAGGGAACTATGGCTACACCTTC.

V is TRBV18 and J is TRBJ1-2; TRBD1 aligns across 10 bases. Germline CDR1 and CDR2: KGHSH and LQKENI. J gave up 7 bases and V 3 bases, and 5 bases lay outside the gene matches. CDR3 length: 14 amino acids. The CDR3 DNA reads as TGTGCCAGCTCACCTCGACAGGGGGCTGTTGGCTACACCTTC. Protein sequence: CASSPRQGAVGYTF.

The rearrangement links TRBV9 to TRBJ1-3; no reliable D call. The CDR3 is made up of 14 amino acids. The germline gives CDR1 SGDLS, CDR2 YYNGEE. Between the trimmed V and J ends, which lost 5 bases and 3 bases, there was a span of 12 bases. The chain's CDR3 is CASRGSLGGNTIYF. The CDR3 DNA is TGTGCCAGCAGGGGCTCCTTAGGTGGAAACACCATATATTTT.

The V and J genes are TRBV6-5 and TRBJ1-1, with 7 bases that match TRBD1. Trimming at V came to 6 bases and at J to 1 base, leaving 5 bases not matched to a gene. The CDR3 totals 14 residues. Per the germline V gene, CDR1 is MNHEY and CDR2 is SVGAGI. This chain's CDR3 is CASRTGSPNTEAFF. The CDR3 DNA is TGTGCCAGCAGGACAGGGTCTCCGAACACTGAAGCTTTCTTT.

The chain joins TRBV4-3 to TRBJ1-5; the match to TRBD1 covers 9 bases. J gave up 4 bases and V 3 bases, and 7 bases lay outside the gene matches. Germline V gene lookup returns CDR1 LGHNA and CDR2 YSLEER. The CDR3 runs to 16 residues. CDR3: CASSQGGQGLNQPQHF. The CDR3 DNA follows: TGCGCCAGCAGCCAGGGGGGACAGGGCCTGAATCAGCCCCAGCATTTT.

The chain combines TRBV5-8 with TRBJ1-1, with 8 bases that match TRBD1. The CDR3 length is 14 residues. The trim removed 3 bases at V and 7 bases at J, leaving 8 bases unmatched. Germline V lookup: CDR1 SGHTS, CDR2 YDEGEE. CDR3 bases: TGTGCCAGCAGCTGGCGGGACAGGAACCTTGAAGCTTTCTTT. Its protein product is CASSWRDRNLEAFF.

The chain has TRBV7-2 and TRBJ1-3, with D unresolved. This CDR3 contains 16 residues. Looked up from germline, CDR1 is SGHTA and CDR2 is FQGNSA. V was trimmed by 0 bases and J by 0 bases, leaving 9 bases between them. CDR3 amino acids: CASSLAETGSGNTIYF. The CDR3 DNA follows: TGTGCCAGCAGCTTAGCCGAGACTGGCTCTGGAAACACCATATATTTT.

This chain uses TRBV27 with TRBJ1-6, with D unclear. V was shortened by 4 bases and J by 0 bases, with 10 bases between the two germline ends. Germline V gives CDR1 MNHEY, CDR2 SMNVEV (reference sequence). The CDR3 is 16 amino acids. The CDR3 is CASSSIASSYNSPLHF. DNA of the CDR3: TGTGCCAGCAGTTCCATTGCCAGCTCCTATAATTCACCCCTCCACTTT.

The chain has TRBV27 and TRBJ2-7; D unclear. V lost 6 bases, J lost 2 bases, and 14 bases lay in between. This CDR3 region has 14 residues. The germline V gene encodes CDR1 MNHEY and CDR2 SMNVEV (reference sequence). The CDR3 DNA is TGTGCCAGCAGCCAATCGGGTGCTGCCTACGAGCAGTACTTC. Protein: CASSQSGAAYEQYF.

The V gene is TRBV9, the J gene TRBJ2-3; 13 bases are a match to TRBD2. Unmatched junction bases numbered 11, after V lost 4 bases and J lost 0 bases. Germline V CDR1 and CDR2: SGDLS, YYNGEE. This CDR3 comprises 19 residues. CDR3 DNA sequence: TGTGCCAGCAGCTCCGAACTAGCGGGGGGGCACTTTAGCACAGATACGCAGTATTTT. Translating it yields CASSSELAGGHFSTDTQYF.

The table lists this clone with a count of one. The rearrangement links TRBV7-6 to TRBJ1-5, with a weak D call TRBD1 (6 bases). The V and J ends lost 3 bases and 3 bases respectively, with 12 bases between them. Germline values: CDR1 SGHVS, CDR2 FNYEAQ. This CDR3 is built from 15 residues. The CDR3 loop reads CASSLAPGANQPQHF. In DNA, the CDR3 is TGTGCCAGCAGCTTGGCACCAGGGGCCAATCAGCCCCAGCATTTT.

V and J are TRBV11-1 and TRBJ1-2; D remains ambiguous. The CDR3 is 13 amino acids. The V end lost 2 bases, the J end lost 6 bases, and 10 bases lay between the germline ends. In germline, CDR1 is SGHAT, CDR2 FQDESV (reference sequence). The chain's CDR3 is CASSLRGNDGYTF. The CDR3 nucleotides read TGTGCCAGCAGCTTACGGGGAAATGATGGCTACACCTTC.

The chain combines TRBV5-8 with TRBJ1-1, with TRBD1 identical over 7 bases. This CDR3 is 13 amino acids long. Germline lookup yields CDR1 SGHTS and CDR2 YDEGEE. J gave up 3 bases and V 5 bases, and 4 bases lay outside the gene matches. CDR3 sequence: CASRQGVDTEAFF. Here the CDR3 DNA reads TGTGCCAGCAGGCAGGGGGTGGACACTGAAGCTTTCTTT.

CDR3 sequence: CASSLPDRGKTEAFF. In DNA form, the CDR3 reads TGTGCCAGCAGCTTACCGGACAGGGGAAAGACTGAAGCTTTCTTT. The chain uses TRBV7-6 and TRBJ1-1; 9 bases are shared with TRBD1. This CDR3 has 15 residues. CDR1 is SGHVS, CDR2 FNYEAQ, per germline. Trimming cost V 2 bases and J 5 bases; bases outside gene matches: 6.

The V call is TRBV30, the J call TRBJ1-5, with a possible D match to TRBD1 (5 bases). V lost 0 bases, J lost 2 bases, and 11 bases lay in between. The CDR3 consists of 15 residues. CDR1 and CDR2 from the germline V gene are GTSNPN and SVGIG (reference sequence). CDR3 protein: CAWSVRGGGNQPQHF. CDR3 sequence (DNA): TGTGCCTGGAGTGTACGGGGGGGAGGCAATCAGCCCCAGCATTTT.

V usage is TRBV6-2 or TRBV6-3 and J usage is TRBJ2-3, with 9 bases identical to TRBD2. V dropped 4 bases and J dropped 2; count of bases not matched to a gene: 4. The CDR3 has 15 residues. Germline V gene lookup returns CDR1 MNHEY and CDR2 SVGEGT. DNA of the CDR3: TGTGCCAGCAGTTTAGCGGGAGATTTCACAGATACGCAGTATTTT. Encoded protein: CASSLAGDFTDTQYF.

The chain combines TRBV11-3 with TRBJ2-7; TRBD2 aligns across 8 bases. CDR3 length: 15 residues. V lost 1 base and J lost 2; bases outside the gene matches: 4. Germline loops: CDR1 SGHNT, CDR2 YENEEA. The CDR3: CASSLGLAPTYEQYF. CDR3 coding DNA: TGTGCCAGCAGCTTAGGACTAGCGCCAACCTACGAGCAGTACTTC.

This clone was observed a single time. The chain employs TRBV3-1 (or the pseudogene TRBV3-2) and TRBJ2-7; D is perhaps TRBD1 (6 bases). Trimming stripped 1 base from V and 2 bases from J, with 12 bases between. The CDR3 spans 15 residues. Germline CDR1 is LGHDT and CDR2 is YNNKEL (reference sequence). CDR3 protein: CASSQVPQGPYEQYF. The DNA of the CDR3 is TGTGCCAGCAGCCAAGTCCCCCAGGGGCCCTACGAGCAGTACTTC.

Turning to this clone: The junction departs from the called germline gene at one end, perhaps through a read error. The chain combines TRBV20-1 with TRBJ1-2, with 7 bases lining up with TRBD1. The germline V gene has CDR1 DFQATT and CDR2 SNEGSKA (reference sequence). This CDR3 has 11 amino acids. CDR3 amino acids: CSASRDSSLPF. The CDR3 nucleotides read TGCAGTGCTAGCCGGGACAGCAGTCTGCCCTTC.

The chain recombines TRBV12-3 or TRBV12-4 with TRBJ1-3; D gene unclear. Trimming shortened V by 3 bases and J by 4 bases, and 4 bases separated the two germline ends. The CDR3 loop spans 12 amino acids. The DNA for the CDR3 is TGTGCCAGCAGTTTCGAGGGAAACACCATATATTTT. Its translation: CASSFEGNTIYF.

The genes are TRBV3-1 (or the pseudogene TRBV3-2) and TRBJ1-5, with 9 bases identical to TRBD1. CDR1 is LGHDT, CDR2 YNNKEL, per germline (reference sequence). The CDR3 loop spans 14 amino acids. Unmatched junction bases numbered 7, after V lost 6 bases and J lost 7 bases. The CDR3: CASSPGTGHQPQHF. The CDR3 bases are TGTGCCAGCAGTCCGGGGACAGGGCACCAGCCCCAGCATTTT.

CDR3 loop: CASSVGGQGTEAFF. DNA of the CDR3: TGTGCCAGCAGCGTAGGGGGTCAGGGCACTGAAGCTTTCTTT. The chain carries TRBV9 and TRBJ1-1, with D possibly being TRBD1 (5 bases). Germline V CDR1 and CDR2: SGDLS, YYNGEE. Trimming cost V 0 bases and J 4 bases, with 10 bases left between them. There are 14 residues in the CDR3.

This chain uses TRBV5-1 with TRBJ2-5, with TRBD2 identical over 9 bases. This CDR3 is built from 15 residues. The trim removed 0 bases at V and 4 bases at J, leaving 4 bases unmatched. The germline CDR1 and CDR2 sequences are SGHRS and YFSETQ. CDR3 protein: CASSLALRGGETQYF. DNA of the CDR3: TGCGCCAGCAGCTTGGCTTTGCGGGGGGGAGAGACCCAGTACTTC.

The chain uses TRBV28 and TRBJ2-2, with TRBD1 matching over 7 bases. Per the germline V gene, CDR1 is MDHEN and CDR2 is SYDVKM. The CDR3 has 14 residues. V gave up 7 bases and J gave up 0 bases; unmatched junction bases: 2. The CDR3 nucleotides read TGTGCCAGCACCGGACAGGCGAACACCGGGGAGCTGTTTTTT. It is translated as CASTGQANTGELFF.

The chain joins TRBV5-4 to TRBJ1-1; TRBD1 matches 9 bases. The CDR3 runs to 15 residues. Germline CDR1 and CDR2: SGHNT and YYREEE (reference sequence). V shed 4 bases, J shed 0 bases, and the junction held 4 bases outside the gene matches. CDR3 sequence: CASSRQGVLNTEAFF. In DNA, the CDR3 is TGTGCCAGCAGCCGACAGGGGGTCTTGAACACTGAAGCTTTCTTT.